Listed below are T cell receptor beta chains from one sample, sequenced in a study of blood T cell repertoires in COVID-19. Sequencing used immunoSEQ multiplex PCR; TCRdb keeps in-frame clones, though not all of them. The data show tens of thousands of clones, with roughly 80% seen just once and roughly 3.1% held by the top ten. Sequenced sample: peripheral blood. All receptors derive from a man in his 70s with COVID-19, enrolled during active disease. Both conserved end residues are part of each CDR3. D genes are given only for firm matches. Some rows have no size entry. The others give once, few or many, or a class for an expanded clone.

v_call,d_call,j_call,clone_size,cdr3_aa,cdr3_nt
TRBV9,TRBD1,TRBJ1-1,.,CASSVEGGFLSLNTEAFF,TGTGCCAGCAGCGTAGAAGGGGGCTTTTTATCTCTTAACACTGAAGCTTTCTTT
TRBV10-3,TRBD2,TRBJ2-1,few,CAISESTSGTSLIYNEQFF,TGTGCCATCAGTGAGTCGACTAGCGGGACTTCCCTCATATACAATGAGCAGTTCTTC
TRBV29-1,TRBD1,TRBJ1-2,.,CSVSPGQGYSYGYTF,TGCAGCGTTTCACCCGGACAGGGGTATAGCTATGGCTACACCTTC
TRBV29-1,TRBD2,TRBJ2-1,.,CSVWTSGNNEQFF,TGCAGCGTTTGGACTAGCGGGAATAATGAGCAGTTCTTC
TRBV30,TRBD2,TRBJ2-7,few,CAWRPLAGESYEQYF,TGTGCCTGGAGACCACTAGCGGGAGAATCCTACGAGCAGTACTTC
TRBV5-4,TRBD1,TRBJ1-1,.,CASSWDRGAEAFF,TGTGCCAGCAGCTGGGACAGGGGGGCTGAAGCTTTCTTT
TRBV27,TRBD1,TRBJ1-2,.,CASSLRGTGLYGYTF,TGTGCCAGCAGTTTACGCGGGACAGGGCTCTATGGCTACACCTTC
TRBV7-9,TRBD1,TRBJ1-3,.,CASSLDRASGNTIYF,TGTGCCAGCAGCCTTGACAGGGCCTCTGGAAACACCATATATTTT
TRBV6-5,.,TRBJ2-1,.,CASSYGHSPYNEQFF,TGTGCCAGCAGTTACGGCCATAGCCCCTACAATGAGCAGTTCTTC
TRBV4-1,.,TRBJ1-1,few,CASSQDPPTGGSSAFF,TGCGCCAGCAGCCAAGACCCACCGACAGGCGGTTCATCAGCTTTCTTT
TRBV4-2,TRBD2,TRBJ2-1,.,CASSFQRDSYNEQFF,TGTGCCAGCAGCTTCCAGCGGGACTCCTACAATGAGCAGTTCTTC
TRBV12-1,.,TRBJ1-1,.,CASSSTDLNTEAFF,TGTGCCAGCAGCTCGACAGACCTGAACACTGAAGCTTTCTTT
TRBV6-5,TRBD1,TRBJ1-5,.,CAATGVMGQPQHF,TGTGCCGCGACAGGGGTTATGGGTCAGCCCCAGCACTTT
TRBV4-2,TRBD2,TRBJ2-1,.,CASSDRLAGSYNEQFF,TGTGCCAGCAGCGATCGACTAGCGGGCTCCTACAATGAGCAGTTCTTC
TRBV7-9,TRBD1,TRBJ1-2,.,CASSRLGQGLGYGYTF,TGTGCCAGCAGCCGACTTGGACAGGGGCTAGGGTATGGCTACACCTTC
TRBV28,TRBD2,TRBJ2-3,.,CASSFFGTSVTDTQYF,TGTGCCAGCAGTTTCTTCGGGACTAGCGTTACAGATACGCAGTATTTT
TRBV24-1,.,TRBJ1-1,.,CATSDPDTVNTEAFF,TGTGCCACCAGTGACCCCGACACGGTGAACACTGAAGCTTTCTTT
TRBV20-1,.,TRBJ1-5,.,CSASYQGRRYSNQPQHF,TGCAGTGCTAGTTACCAGGGGAGAAGGTATAGCAATCAGCCCCAGCATTTT
TRBV6-2/TRBV6-3,.,TRBJ1-1,.,CASSYLGSYTEAFF,TGTGCCAGCAGTTACCTCGGGTCGTACACTGAAGCTTTCTTT
TRBV28,TRBD1,TRBJ1-5,once,CASSFRQGARYSNQPQHF,TGTGCCAGCAGTTTTCGACAGGGGGCGAGGTATAGCAATCAGCCCCAGCATTTT
TRBV7-2,.,TRBJ1-1,once,CASSLTTGQNTEAFF,TGTGCCAGCAGCTTAACAACCGGACAGAACACTGAAGCTTTCTTT
TRBV3-1/TRBV3-2,TRBD2,TRBJ2-5,.,CAAGGPGETQYF,TGTGCTGCGGGAGGGCCTGGGGAGACCCAGTACTTC
TRBV5-1,TRBD2,TRBJ2-2,.,CASSSGLTSGSSTGELFF,TGCGCCAGCAGCTCCGGACTAACTAGCGGGAGTTCTACCGGGGAGCTGTTTTTT
TRBV27,.,TRBJ1-1,few,CASTSYRASGAFF,TGTGCCAGCACCTCTTACAGGGCATCGGGAGCTTTCTTT
TRBV19,.,TRBJ1-1,.,CASRGDVAEAFF,TGTGCCAGTAGAGGGGATGTAGCTGAAGCTTTCTTT
TRBV27,.,TRBJ2-2,.,CASSLTGSGELFF,TGTGCCAGCAGTCTCACAGGGTCCGGGGAGCTGTTTTTT
TRBV27,TRBD1,TRBJ1-5,once,CASSTISGQGMGSQPQHF,TGTGCCAGCAGTACAATCTCCGGACAGGGTATGGGCAGTCAGCCCCAGCATTTT
TRBV6-1,.,TRBJ2-7,once,CASSDRDSWVRGEQYF,TGTGCCAGCAGTGACCGCGACTCATGGGTAAGGGGAGAGCAGTACTTC
TRBV20-1,.,TRBJ1-1,.,CSAPMLTEAFF,TGCAGTGCCCCTATGCTCACTGAAGCTTTCTTT
TRBV9,.,TRBJ2-3,.,CASSLVGAGRDTQYF,TGTGCCAGCAGCCTCGTGGGGGCCGGTAGAGATACGCAGTATTTT
TRBV19,.,TRBJ1-5,.,CASSKKVWQANQPQHF,TGTGCCAGTAGTAAAAAAGTATGGCAGGCGAATCAGCCCCAGCATTTT
TRBV5-1,.,TRBJ2-2,.,CASSSAGTGELFF,TGCGCCAGCAGCTCCGCCGGCACCGGGGAGCTGTTTTTT
TRBV28,.,TRBJ1-5,.,CASRPGGPNQPQHF,TGTGCCAGCAGACCCGGGGGGCCCAATCAGCCCCAGCATTTT
TRBV27,.,TRBJ2-7,.,CASRPAVSSYEQYF,TGTGCCAGCAGGCCAGCGGTAAGCTCCTACGAGCAGTACTTC
TRBV5-1,.,TRBJ2-3,.,CASSVTGVSTDTQYF,TGCGCCAGCAGCGTGACAGGAGTGAGCACAGATACGCAGTATTTT
TRBV24-1,TRBD1,TRBJ2-2,.,CATSDPGQGASGELFF,TGTGCCACCAGTGACCCCGGACAGGGGGCGTCCGGGGAGCTGTTTTTT
TRBV7-7,TRBD2,TRBJ2-1,few,CASTPGSGSLGDEQFF,TGTGCTAGCACCCCAGGTAGCGGGAGTCTGGGCGATGAGCAGTTCTTC
TRBV5-4,.,TRBJ2-1,.,CASSLDPVYNEQFF,TGTGCCAGCAGCTTGGATCCGGTCTACAATGAGCAGTTCTTC
TRBV18,.,TRBJ1-6,.,CASSRQNSPLHF,TGTGCCAGCTCACGACAGAATTCACCCCTCCACTTT
TRBV5-5,.,TRBJ2-5,.,CASSPGGSLGETQYF,TGTGCCAGCAGTCCTGGGGGGTCCTTAGGGGAGACCCAGTACTTC
TRBV5-6,TRBD1,TRBJ1-1,once,CASSPIPDRDEAFF,TGTGCCAGCAGCCCAATACCGGACAGGGATGAAGCTTTCTTT